These 6 T cell receptor beta chains were all obtained from the same sample, sequenced in a study of blood T cell repertoires in COVID-19. Here immunoSEQ multiplex PCR was the method, and the copy in TCRdb shows in-frame clones only, minus some. The data contain about 180,000 clones, around 73% of them singletons. Sequencing was done on a sample of PBMCs or T cells enriched from blood (not recorded which). Source of these receptors: a woman between 50 and 59 years old who had recovered from COVID-19.

CDR3 sequence (DNA): TGCGCCAGCAGCTTGGCCCAAACCAGCGAGCAGTACTTC. Protein product: CASSLAQTSEQYF. The rearrangement uses TRBV5-1 and TRBJ2-7, with unresolved D. Deletions cut 0 bases from V and 6 bases from J, with 10 bases between. The germline V gene encodes CDR1 SGHRS and CDR2 YFSETQ. The CDR3 has 13 residues.

The chain has TRBV12-3 or TRBV12-4 and TRBJ1-1, with D perhaps TRBD1 (5 bases). V dropped 1 base and J dropped 6 bases, with 9 bases sitting between them. This CDR3 has 13 amino acids. The CDR3 spells CASSLGGPSEAFF. DNA for the CDR3: TGTGCCAGCAGTTTAGGGGGCCCCTCTGAAGCTTTCTTT.

The J gene is TRBJ2-2, the V gene TRBV2; 9 nucleotides agree with TRBD2. The J segment lost 13 bases and the V segment lost 3 bases, leaving 9 bases of the junction unmatched. CDR3 length: 14 amino acids. From germline, CDR1 is SNHLY and CDR2 FYNNEI. The CDR3 spells CASSEGLATEGLFF. CDR3 nucleotide sequence: TGTGCCAGCAGTGAGGGACTAGCTACCGAGGGGCTGTTTTTT.

The CDR3 DNA is TGTGCCAGCAGCAGACTAGGGACCTACGAGCAGTACTTC. Protein product: CASSRLGTYEQYF. The gene calls are TRBV3-1 (or the pseudogene TRBV3-2) and TRBJ2-7, with D possibly matching TRBD2 (6 bases). CDR1 is LGHDT, CDR2 YNNKEL, per germline (reference sequence). The V and J ends lost 5 bases and 2 bases respectively, with 10 bases between them. The length of the CDR3 is 13 residues.

The chain has TRBV5-1 and TRBJ2-3, with D maybe TRBD2 (5 bases). Looked up from germline, CDR1 is SGHRS and CDR2 is YFSETQ. There are 16 residues in the CDR3. V lost 3 bases, J lost 6 bases, and 20 bases lay in between. CDR3 nucleotide sequence: TGCGCCAGCAGCTCTCCTTCTGGAGGTCTGGCTGATACGCAGTATTTT. This translates into CASSSPSGGLADTQYF.

The J gene is TRBJ2-1, the V gene TRBV10-1; 7 nucleotides align to TRBD1. V lost 5 bases and J lost 5; bases outside the gene matches: 3. CDR1 and CDR2 (germline): WNHNN, SYGVQD (reference sequence). This CDR3 comprises 13 residues. CDR3 residues: CASSYGTDNEQFF. CDR3 DNA: TGCGCCAGCAGTTATGGGACAGACAATGAGCAGTTCTTC.